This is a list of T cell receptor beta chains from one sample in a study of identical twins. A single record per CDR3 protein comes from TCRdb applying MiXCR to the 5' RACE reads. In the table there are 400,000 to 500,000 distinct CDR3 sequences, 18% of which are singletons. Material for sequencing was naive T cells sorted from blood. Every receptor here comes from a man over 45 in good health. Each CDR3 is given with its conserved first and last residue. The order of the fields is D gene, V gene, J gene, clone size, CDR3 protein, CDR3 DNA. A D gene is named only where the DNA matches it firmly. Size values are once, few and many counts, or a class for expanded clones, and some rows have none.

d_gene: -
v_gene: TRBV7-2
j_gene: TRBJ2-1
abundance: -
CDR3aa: CASSLMGAGEQFF
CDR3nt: TGTGCCAGCAGCTTAATGGGGGCAGGAGAGCAGTTCTTC

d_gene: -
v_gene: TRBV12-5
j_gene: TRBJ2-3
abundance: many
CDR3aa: CASGPGGQTSTDTQYF
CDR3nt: TGTGCTAGTGGTCCGGGGGGACAGACTAGCACAGATACGCAGTATTTT

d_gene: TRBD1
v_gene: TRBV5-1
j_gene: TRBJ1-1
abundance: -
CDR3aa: CASRSPGTGEGNTEAFF
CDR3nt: TGCGCCAGCAGGTCCCCCGGGACAGGGGAGGGGAACACTGAAGCTTTCTTT

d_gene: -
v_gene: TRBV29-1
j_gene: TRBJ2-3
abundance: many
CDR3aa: CSVDRDLADTQYF
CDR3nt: TGCAGCGTGGATAGGGACCTAGCAGATACGCAGTATTTT

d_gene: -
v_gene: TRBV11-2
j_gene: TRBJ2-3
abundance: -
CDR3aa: CASSSVGDTQYF
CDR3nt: TGTGCCAGCAGCTCGGTCGGAGATACGCAGTATTTT

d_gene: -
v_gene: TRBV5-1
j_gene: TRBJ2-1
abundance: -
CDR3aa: CASSLALDRRGGPSYNEQFF
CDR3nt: TGCGCCAGCAGCTTGGCCCTGGATAGAAGGGGGGGGCCTTCCTACAATGAGCAGTTCTTC

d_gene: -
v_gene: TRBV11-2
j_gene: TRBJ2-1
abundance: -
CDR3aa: CACSLWRSSYNEQFF
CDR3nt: TGTGCCTGCAGCTTATGGCGGTCCTCCTACAATGAGCAGTTCTTC

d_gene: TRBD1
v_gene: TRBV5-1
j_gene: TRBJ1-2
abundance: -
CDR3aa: CASSLGTGLYGYTF
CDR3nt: TGCGCCAGCAGCCTGGGGACAGGCCTCTATGGCTACACCTTC

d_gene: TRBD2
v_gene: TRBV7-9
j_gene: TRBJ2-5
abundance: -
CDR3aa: CASTTSEATQYF
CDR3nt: TGTGCCAGCACGACTAGCGAAGCGACCCAGTACTTC

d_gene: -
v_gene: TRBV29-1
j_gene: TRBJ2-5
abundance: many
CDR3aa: CSAGEEGTQYF
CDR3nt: TGCAGCGCTGGAGAGGAGGGGACCCAGTACTTC

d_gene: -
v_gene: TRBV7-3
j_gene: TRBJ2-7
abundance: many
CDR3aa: CASSATHNYEQYF
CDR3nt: TGTGCCAGCAGCGCCACCCATAACTACGAGCAGTACTTC

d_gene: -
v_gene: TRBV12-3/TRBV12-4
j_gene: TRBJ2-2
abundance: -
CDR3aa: CASSSPQGNTGELFF
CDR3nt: TGTGCCAGCAGTTCCCCCCAGGGGAACACCGGGGAGCTGTTTTTT

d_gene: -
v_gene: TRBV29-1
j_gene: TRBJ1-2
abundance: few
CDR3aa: CSAGDGWDYTF
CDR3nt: TGCAGCGCCGGGGACGGATGGGACTACACCTTC

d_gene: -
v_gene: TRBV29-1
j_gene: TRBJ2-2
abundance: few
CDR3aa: CSVGAANTGELFF
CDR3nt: TGCAGCGTTGGGGCAGCGAACACCGGGGAGCTGTTTTTT

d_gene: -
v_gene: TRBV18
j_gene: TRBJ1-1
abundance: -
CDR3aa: CASSPRDTGTEAFF
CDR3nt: TGTGCCAGCTCACCCCGGGACACTGGGACTGAAGCTTTCTTT

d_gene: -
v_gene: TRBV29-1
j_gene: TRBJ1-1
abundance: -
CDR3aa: CSVAASMNTEAFF
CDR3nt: TGCAGCGTCGCGGCCTCCATGAACACTGAAGCTTTCTTT

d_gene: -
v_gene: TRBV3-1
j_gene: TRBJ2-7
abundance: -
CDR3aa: CASSPGTPRSYEQYF
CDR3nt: TGTGCCAGCAGCCCCGGGACTCCCCGTTCCTACGAGCAGTACTTC

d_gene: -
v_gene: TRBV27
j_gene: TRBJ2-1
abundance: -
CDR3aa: CASSFGYASSEQFF
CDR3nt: TGTGCCAGCAGTTTTGGTTACGCCTCCAGCGAGCAGTTCTTC

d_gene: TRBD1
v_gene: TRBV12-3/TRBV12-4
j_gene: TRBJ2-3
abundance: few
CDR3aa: CASSGDRGGTQYF
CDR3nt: TGTGCCAGCAGTGGGGACAGGGGTGGTACGCAGTATTTT

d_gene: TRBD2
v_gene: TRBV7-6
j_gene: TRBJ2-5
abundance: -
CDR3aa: CASSYGTTKETQYF
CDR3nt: TGTGCCAGCAGCTACGGGACTACTAAAGAGACCCAGTACTTC

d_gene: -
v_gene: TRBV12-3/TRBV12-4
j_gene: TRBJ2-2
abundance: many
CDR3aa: CASSWAGNTGELFF
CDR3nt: TGTGCCAGCAGTTGGGCAGGGAACACCGGGGAGCTGTTTTTT

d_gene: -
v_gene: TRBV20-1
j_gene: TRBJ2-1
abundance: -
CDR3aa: CSARDYQSEQFF
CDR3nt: TGCAGTGCTAGAGATTATCAGAGTGAGCAGTTCTTC

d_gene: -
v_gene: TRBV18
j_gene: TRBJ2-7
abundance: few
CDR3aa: CASSPPGRLSEQYF
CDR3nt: TGTGCCAGCTCACCACCCGGACGGCTCAGCGAGCAGTACTTC

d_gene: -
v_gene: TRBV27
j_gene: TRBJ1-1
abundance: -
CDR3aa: CASSLNRNTEAFF
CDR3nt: TGTGCCAGCAGTTTGAACCGGAACACTGAAGCTTTCTTT

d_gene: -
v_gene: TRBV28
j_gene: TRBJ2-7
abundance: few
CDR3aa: CASSFRANYEQYF
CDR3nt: TGTGCCAGCAGTTTTCGCGCGAACTACGAGCAGTACTTC

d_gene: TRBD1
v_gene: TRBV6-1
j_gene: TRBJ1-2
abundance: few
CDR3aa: CASNTGTGNYGYTF
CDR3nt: TGTGCCAGCAACACCGGGACAGGGAACTATGGCTACACCTTC